Sequencing of this TCR beta chain was carried out in a study of cytomegalovirus exposure and HLA in healthy donors. This CDR3 is 14 amino acids long. The ends were cut back, 7 bases at V and 4 bases at J, with 16 bases in the middle. In germline, CDR1 is LNHDA, CDR2 SQIVND (reference sequence). The PCR contained 60 Vbeta and 13 Jbeta primers. TCRdb's copy holds only in-frame clones and misses some; the assay was immunoSEQ multiplex PCR. The data contain 120,000 or so clones, 75% to 85% of them singletons. The chain has TRBV19 and TRBJ1-2; a possible D gene is TRBD1 (5 bases). This receptor was obtained from a man under 40 in good health and CMV-seronegative. Source material: PBMCs. The CDR3 sequence: CASTPQATSYGYTF. The CDR3 DNA sequence: TGTGCCAGTACCCCACAGGCGACGAGCTATGGCTACACCTTC.